The T cell receptor (beta chain) under discussion was sequenced for a study of CD8 T cells in Susac syndrome. Random hexamers served to reverse transcribe roughly 0.5 to 1 ug RNA. Using its own MiXCR run on the immunoSEQ multiplex PCR reads, TCRdb lists one record per CDR3 protein. The sample carries under 200,000 distinct CDR3 sequences, around 95% recorded once. V was cut by 4 bases and J by 0 bases, with 16 bases left in between. The CDR3 spans 16 residues. CDR1 is SGHDT and CDR2 is YYEEEE in the germline V gene. FACS enriched CD8+ TEMRA cells, while bulk CD8+ and CD4+ were negatively isolated. The rearrangement links TRBV5-6 to TRBJ2-5; D is unclear. This TCR came from a human donor with Susac syndrome. Sample: CD4+ T cells from PBMCs. The CDR3, as DNA: TGTGCCAGCAGCCCCTCCCTGACACCGTACCAAGAGACCCAGTACTTC. This codes for CASSPSLTPYQETQYF.